Shown below are 22 T cell receptor beta chains from a single sample sequenced in a study of control samples from healthy donors and cancer patients. Assay used: immunoSEQ multiplex PCR; TCRdb lists only in-frame clones, some missing. The sample has some 130,000 clones; about 94% are singletons. Sample: blood. The receptors come from a man aged 30 to 39 in good health.

This clone was recorded only once. The chain carries TRBV7-9 and TRBJ2-5; either TRBD1 or TRBD2 may fit D (6 bases each). Trimming shortened V by 0 bases and J by 5 bases, and 13 bases separated the two germline ends. In germline, CDR1 is SEHNR, CDR2 FQNEAQ (reference sequence). The CDR3 extends over 15 amino acids. Written as DNA, the CDR3 is TGTGCCAGCAGCTTAGCGGGGGGCCATGAGGAGACCCAGTACTTC. This sequence encodes CASSLAGGHEETQYF.

The chain links TRBV10-1 to TRBJ1-1; D unclear. V lost 6 bases, J lost 8 bases, and 10 bases lay in between. Germline CDR1 reads WNHNN; CDR2 reads SYGVQD (reference sequence). The CDR3 covers 11 residues. CDR3 sequence: CASSQRREAFF. CDR3 nucleotides: TGCGCCAGCAGCCAGCGCAGGGAAGCTTTCTTT.

The chain carries TRBV29-1 and TRBJ2-1; D perhaps matches TRBD1 (6 bases). The germline V and J ends were trimmed by 6 bases and 6 bases, with 12 bases remaining between them. The CDR3 has 12 amino acids. Looked up from germline, CDR1 is SQVTM and CDR2 is ANQGSEA. As DNA, the CDR3 is TGCAGCGTCTCCCAGGGGCCCAATGAGCAGTTCTTC. Amino acids: CSVSQGPNEQFF.

J is TRBJ2-3 and V is TRBV7-9, with 10 bases that match TRBD2. The CDR3 loop spans 17 amino acids. Germline CDR1 reads SEHNR; CDR2 reads FQNEAQ (reference sequence). Trimming at V came to 2 bases and at J to 0 bases, leaving 5 bases not matched to a gene. In DNA, the CDR3 is TGTGCCAGCAGCTTAAGGAGCGGGGGGGAGAGCACAGATACGCAGTATTTT. This encodes CASSLRSGGESTDTQYF.

The rearrangement uses TRBV18 and TRBJ1-1; perhaps TRBD1 as D (6 bases). V was clipped by 0 bases and J by 4 bases, with 6 bases between them. Per germline, CDR1 KGHSH and CDR2 LQKENI. The CDR3 loop spans 13 amino acids. The CDR3 region is CASSPPGGTEAFF. DNA of the CDR3: TGTGCCAGCTCACCACCAGGGGGCACTGAAGCTTTCTTT.

This clone was detected once. The chain carries TRBV5-6 and TRBJ2-7; no reliable D call. The V gene lost 2 bases and the J gene lost 2 bases, with 8 bases spanning the gap. CDR3 length: 13 amino acids. CDR1 is SGHDT and CDR2 is YYEEEE in the germline V gene. CDR3 amino acids: CASSFIQAYEQYF. The CDR3 coding sequence is TGTGCCAGCAGCTTTATTCAAGCCTACGAGCAGTACTTC.

For the CDR3, the DNA is TGCGCCAGCAGCTTGGAGGCGGCCTCCTACAATGAGCAGTTCTTC. This encodes CASSLEAASYNEQFF. J is TRBJ2-1 and V is TRBV5-1; D gene uncertain. Looked up from germline, CDR1 is SGHRS and CDR2 is YFSETQ. The length of the CDR3 is 15 residues. V was trimmed by 0 bases and J by 0 bases, leaving 7 bases between them.

The chain is built from TRBV19 and TRBJ2-3; D is unclear. The CDR3 length is 12 residues. Between the trimmed V and J ends, which lost 6 bases and 2 bases, there was a span of 6 bases. CDR1 is LNHDA and CDR2 is SQIVND in the germline V gene (reference sequence). This CDR3 reads CASRDVTDTQYF. The CDR3 DNA reads as TGTGCCAGTAGGGACGTCACAGATACGCAGTATTTT.

This chain connects TRBV24-1 to TRBJ2-3; no definite D call. V was pared by 4 bases and J by 3 bases, with 7 bases between. CDR1 is KGHDR, CDR2 SFDVKD, per germline. This CDR3 is 13 amino acids long. The CDR3 is CATSDPGTDTQYF. CDR3 coding DNA: TGTGCCACCAGTGACCCCGGGACAGATACGCAGTATTTT.

The gene calls are TRBV5-1 and TRBJ2-7, with 7 bases matching TRBD2. Germline CDR1 SGHRS, CDR2 YFSETQ. CDR3 length equals 16 residues. V shed 3 bases and J 0 bases; nucleotides not matched to a gene: 9. CDR3 sequence reads: CASSSHLGGSSYEQYF. Written as DNA, the CDR3 is TGCGCCAGCAGCTCGCACCTCGGGGGGAGCTCCTACGAGCAGTACTTC. Supplemented by reference TRBV5-1 and TRBJ2-7, the full variable domain reads KAGVTQTPRYLIKTRGQQVTLSCSPISGHRSVSWYQQTPGQGLQFLFEYFSETQRNKGNFPGRFSGRQFSNSRSEMNVSTLELGDSALYLCASSSHLGGSSYEQYFGPGTRLTVT.

The chain recombines TRBV2 with TRBJ2-2; a weak D match, TRBD1 (5 bases). Trimming removed 7 bases at V and 4 bases at J, with 13 bases between. Germline-derived CDR1 and CDR2 are SNHLY and FYNNEI. The length of the CDR3 is 14 residues. CDR3 bases: TGTGCCAGCAAGAGGACATCGCTCACCGGGGAGCTGTTTTTT. Its translation is CASKRTSLTGELFF.

The chain has TRBV6-2 or TRBV6-3 and TRBJ1-6; possible D gene TRBD1, 6 bases. Germline V gene lookup returns CDR1 MNHEY and CDR2 SVGEGT. V shed 2 bases and J shed 7 bases, with 12 bases lying between them. This CDR3 has 15 amino acids. In DNA, the CDR3 is TGTGCCAGCAGTTACGGAGGGGGGGGAAATTCACCCCTCCACTTT. This sequence encodes CASSYGGGGNSPLHF.

The V call is TRBV5-8, the J call TRBJ2-7; TRBD1 matches at 9 bases. This CDR3 contains 14 residues. Germline V gene data show CDR1 as SGHTS and CDR2 as YDEGEE. The V segment lost 5 bases and the J segment 2 bases; nucleotides outside the gene matches: 5. The chain's CDR3 is CASRRGQGTYEQYF. The CDR3 DNA reads as TGTGCCAGCAGGCGAGGACAGGGGACCTACGAGCAGTACTTC.

This clone was seen a few times. The chain is built from TRBV6-5 and TRBJ2-3; 7 bases align to TRBD2. The trim removed 6 bases at V and 5 bases at J, leaving 8 bases unmatched. Germline V gives CDR1 MNHEY, CDR2 SVGAGI. This CDR3 comprises 14 residues. CDR3 loop: CASSDPASGDTQYF. The CDR3 DNA follows: TGTGCCAGCAGCGACCCCGCTAGCGGAGATACGCAGTATTTT.

The V call is TRBV5-5, the J call TRBJ1-2; 7 nucleotides match TRBD1. This CDR3 comprises 14 residues. V shed 0 bases and J 4 bases; nucleotides not matched to a gene: 3. In germline, CDR1 is SGHKS, CDR2 YYEKEE (reference sequence). This CDR3 reads CASSLGQGGYGYTF. For the CDR3, the DNA is TGTGCCAGCAGCTTGGGGCAGGGGGGCTATGGCTACACCTTC.

The chain uses TRBV10-3 and TRBJ2-7; the match to TRBD1 covers 9 bases. Per the germline V gene, CDR1 is ENHRY and CDR2 is SYGVKD. Trimming removed 6 bases from V and 0 bases from J; junction bases left unmatched: 21. This CDR3 contains 20 residues. CDR3 protein: CAIRGSPGTGTSGGSYEQYF. The CDR3 DNA is TGTGCCATCAGGGGCTCACCCGGGACAGGGACCTCCGGGGGCTCCTACGAGCAGTACTTC.

The chain carries TRBV11-2 and TRBJ2-1; D unclear. From germline, CDR1 is SGHAT and CDR2 FQNNGV. V gave up 0 bases and J gave up 15 bases, with 15 bases separating them. The CDR3 totals 13 residues. The CDR3 bases are TGTGCCAGCAGCTTAGATGGTCAGGCTCTAAGGTTCTTC. The encoded protein is CASSLDGQALRFF.

This clone was recorded only once. The rearrangement joins TRBV12-3 or TRBV12-4 to TRBJ2-3; D is ambiguous. V dropped 3 bases and J dropped 4 bases, with 8 bases sitting between them. This CDR3 has 13 residues. DNA for the CDR3: TGTGCCAGCAGTTTTCGGTACGCAGATACGCAGTATTTT. Translating gives CASSFRYADTQYF.

This sequence joins TRBV7-2 and TRBJ1-2, with a tentative D call TRBD1 (6 bases). Trimming stripped 1 base from V and 2 bases from J, with 23 bases between. The CDR3 runs to 19 residues. The germline V gene encodes CDR1 SGHTA and CDR2 FQGNSA. The CDR3 DNA follows: TGTGCCAGCAGCTTAGTTTATCAGGGGATGCGCGCTACCAACTATGGCTACACCTTC. It codes for CASSLVYQGMRATNYGYTF.

V usage is TRBV27 and J usage is TRBJ2-7; 7 bases match TRBD1. Germline CDR1 is MNHEY and CDR2 is SMNVEV (reference sequence). V lost 4 bases and J lost 1; bases outside the gene matches: 4. CDR3 length equals 14 residues. CDR3 in DNA: TGTGCCAGCAGTTCCGTGACAGGGTCCTACGAGCAGTACTTC. Residues: CASSSVTGSYEQYF.

The chain joins TRBV4-3 to TRBJ2-1, with TRBD1 as a possible D gene (6 bases). The CDR3 is made up of 15 amino acids. Germline lookup yields CDR1 LGHNA and CDR2 YSLEER. Trimming left V 4 bases short and J 1 base short, with 11 bases between. CDR3 region: CASSLYRESYNEQFF. DNA for the CDR3: TGCGCCAGCAGCCTCTACAGGGAATCCTACAATGAGCAGTTCTTC.

The rearrangement joins TRBV5-6 to TRBJ1-5, with no clear D. CDR1 and CDR2 (germline): SGHDT, YYEEEE. Trimming took 4 bases from V and 7 from J, leaving 15 bases between them. The CDR3 length is 14 residues. As DNA, the CDR3 is TGTGCCAGCAGCGCCACTCAGGAACTCCAGCCCCAGCATTTT. Amino acids: CASSATQELQPQHF.